This entry features one TCR beta chain sequence. Its antigen is not identified. The data stem from a study of cytomegalovirus exposure and HLA in healthy donors. PCR used 60 Vbeta primers and 13 Jbeta primers. Here immunoSEQ multiplex PCR was the method, and the copy in TCRdb shows in-frame clones only, minus some. The sample holds some 200,000 clones; around 70% are singletons and the top ten take 2.6%. Study outcomes and limitations: Follow-up analysis later connected one missense variant in DCLRE1C with trimming of TCR beta V- and J-genes. Reportedly, fewer N-insertions than the approximately 690-donor mean appeared in an Asian-associated ancestry cluster in a later analysis.

Germline CDR1 LGHNA, CDR2 YSLEER. V lost 2 bases, J lost 6 bases, and 13 bases lay in between. This CDR3 has 14 residues. V usage is TRBV4-3 and J usage is TRBJ1-1; the D gene is possibly TRBD1 (5 bases). Input material: PBMCs. The receptor was derived from a man aged 35 to 55 in good health and CMV-seropositive. CDR3 sequence (DNA): TGCGCCAGCAGCCAACGGGTGGGGGGGTCTGAAGCTTTCTTT. Translated, it gives CASSQRVGGSEAFF.